This T cell receptor beta chain came from a study of blood T cell repertoires in COVID-19. Background on the study: Donors in the United States, Italy and Spain gave samples during acute or convalescent COVID-19. In each case, the material was cDNA or gDNA derived from T cells, B-cell-depleted T cells, or PBMCs.

Trimming removed 0 bases from V and 4 bases from J, with 13 bases in between. Germline CDR1 reads SGHAT; CDR2 reads FQNNGV. The CDR3 has 16 amino acids. In the original workflow: Amplification from reference gene primers served as the basis for estimated nucleated cell counts. Libraries were prepared by immunoSEQ multiplex PCR; TCRdb keeps only in-frame clonotypes and omits some of them. V and J calls and clone size are copied from that table; D and trimming were computed from the DNA. The sample shows approximately 250,000 clones, roughly 83% of them seen only once. The clonotype comes from a woman in her 50s with acute or convalescent COVID-19. V usage is TRBV11-2 and J usage is TRBJ2-1; D remains ambiguous. Sequencing was performed on peripheral blood. In nucleotides, the CDR3 is TGTGCCAGCAGCTTAGAGCCGCGGATGGCGTACAATGAGCAGTTCTTC. Its translation: CASSLEPRMAYNEQFF. The entire variable domain, with the rest obtained from reference TRBV11-2 and TRBJ2-1, is as follows: EAGVAQSPRYKIIEKRQSVAFWCNPISGHATLYWYQQILGQGPKLLIQFQNNGVVDDSQLPKDRFSAERLKGVDSTLKIQPAKLEDSAVYLCASSLEPRMAYNEQFFGPGTRLTVL.